These 11 T cell receptor beta chains share one sample of origin, sequenced in a study of blood T cell repertoires in COVID-19. This table comes from immunoSEQ multiplex PCR, and its TCRdb copy is limited to in-frame clones, with some not included. Among 46,000 or so clones listed, 90% were seen once. Sequencing was performed on peripheral blood. These TCRs come from a man aged 65 to 79 with active COVID-19.

V and J are TRBV5-1 and TRBJ2-7; no reliable D call. CDR3 length: 14 amino acids. Trimming stripped 4 bases from V and 3 bases from J, with 14 bases between. The germline V gene has CDR1 SGHRS and CDR2 YFSETQ. The CDR3 is CASSPKTSDYEQYF. CDR3 in DNA: TGCGCCAGCAGCCCCAAGACAAGTGACTACGAGCAGTACTTC.

The rearrangement joins TRBV5-1 to TRBJ2-6; TRBD2 matches at 10 bases. This CDR3 spans 19 amino acids. CDR1 is SGHRS, CDR2 YFSETQ, per germline. V was clipped by 4 bases and J by 5 bases; unmatched bases: 15. Written as DNA, the CDR3 is TGCGCCAGCAGCCAAACATGGTCTAGCGGGAGTAGTAGGGCCAACGTCCTGACTTTC. This translates into CASSQTWSSGSSRANVLTF.

V and J are TRBV27 and TRBJ2-7, with 11 positions matching TRBD1. J gave up 6 bases and V 0 bases, and 4 bases lay outside the gene matches. Germline loops: CDR1 MNHEY, CDR2 SMNVEV (reference sequence). The CDR3 has 15 amino acids. The CDR3 sequence is CASSLSGQGDFEQYF. The CDR3 nucleotides read TGTGCCAGCAGTTTATCGGGACAGGGGGACTTCGAGCAGTACTTC.

J is TRBJ2-2 and V is TRBV4-3; 7 bases align to TRBD2. The CDR3 sequence is 18 residues long. CDR1 is LGHNA, CDR2 YSLEER, per germline. Unmatched junction bases numbered 10, after V lost 0 bases and J lost 3 bases. The CDR3 nucleotides read TGCGCCAGCAGCCAAGATGAAGGTATAGCGGGTTACACCGGGGAGCTGTTTTTT. Protein product: CASSQDEGIAGYTGELFF.

This chain joins TRBV27 and TRBJ2-1, with D perhaps matching TRBD1 (5 bases). V lost 6 bases and J lost 2, with 11 bases in between. Germline CDR1 reads MNHEY; CDR2 reads SMNVEV (reference sequence). There are 14 residues in the CDR3. The CDR3: CASSADRTYNEQFF. The CDR3 region has the DNA TGTGCCAGCAGCGCCGACAGAACCTACAATGAGCAGTTCTTC.

This clone was found once. The chain employs TRBV6-5 and TRBJ2-2, with 8 bases lining up with TRBD2. The CDR3 contains 14 residues. The germline gives CDR1 MNHEY, CDR2 SVGAGI. With 5 bases clipped from V and 6 bases from J, the junction kept 5 bases outside the gene matches. This chain's CDR3 is CASSTGLAAGELFF. In DNA, the CDR3 is TGTGCCAGCAGTACCGGACTAGCCGCCGGGGAGCTGTTTTTT.

The chain carries TRBV7-6 and TRBJ2-3, with 11 bases lining up with TRBD1. The germline V gene has CDR1 SGHVS and CDR2 FNYEAQ. This CDR3 is 16 amino acids long. Trimming cost V 5 bases and J 5 bases; bases outside gene matches: 9. The chain's CDR3 is CASSLRTGGILDTQYF. CDR3 DNA: TGTGCCAGCAGCCTCCGGACAGGGGGCATTTTAGATACGCAGTATTTT. The variable domain in full, with the rest retrieved from reference TRBV7-6 and TRBJ2-3, is GAGVSQSPRYKVTKRGQDVALRCDPISGHVSLYWYRQALGQGPEFLTYFNYEAQQDKSGLPNDRFSAERPEGSISTLTIQRTEQRDSAMYRCASSLRTGGILDTQYFGPGTRLTVL.

DNA for the CDR3: TGTGCCAGCAGCGCGACTAGCGGGGCGTTCTACGAGCAGTACTTC. Residues: CASSATSGAFYEQYF. The V call is TRBV7-2, the J call TRBJ2-7; 11 nucleotides align to TRBD2. The CDR3 is 15 amino acids. V shed 5 bases and J 3 bases; nucleotides not matched to a gene: 6. Germline CDR1 reads SGHTA; CDR2 reads FQGNSA. The variable domain in full, completed from reference TRBV7-2 and TRBJ2-7, reads GAGVSQSPSNKVTEKGKDVELRCDPISGHTALYWYRQSLGQGLEFLIYFQGNSAPDKSGLPSDRFSAERTGGSVSTLTIQRTQQEDSAVYLCASSATSGAFYEQYFGPGTRLTVT.

The J gene is TRBJ2-5, the V gene TRBV6-5, with 8 bases aligning to TRBD2. Per the germline V gene, CDR1 is MNHEY and CDR2 is SVGAGI. The V segment lost 6 bases and the J segment 4 bases; nucleotides outside the gene matches: 1. This CDR3 contains 12 residues. Here the CDR3 DNA reads TGTGCCAGCAGCGGGGGGGCAGAGACCCAGTACTTC. Residues: CASSGGAETQYF.

This chain joins TRBV14 and TRBJ2-7, with D tentatively TRBD2 (6 bases). The CDR3 is 12 amino acids. Per germline, CDR1 SGHDN and CDR2 FVKESK. V gave up 8 bases and J gave up 7 bases, with 15 bases separating them. Here the CDR3 reads CASQGLPREQYF. CDR3 sequence (DNA): TGTGCCAGCCAGGGACTCCCTCGGGAGCAGTACTTC.

The rearrangement uses TRBV18 and TRBJ2-2, with a weak D call TRBD1 (5 bases). CDR1 KGHSH and CDR2 LQKENI come from the germline V gene. The CDR3 length is 13 residues. V was trimmed by 8 bases and J by 1 base, leaving 8 bases between them. CDR3 residues: CASGTGNTGELFF. The CDR3 DNA reads as TGTGCCAGCGGAACAGGGAACACCGGGGAGCTGTTTTTT.